Listed below are T cell receptor beta chains from one sample, sequenced in a study of T cells in Graves' hyperthyroidism and ophthalmopathy. MiXCR, run by TCRdb on the multiplex PCR reads, gives a single entry per CDR3 protein. The repertoire holds approximately 600,000 distinct CDR3 sequences, approximately 15% seen once, with around 4.5% in the top ten. The specimen sequenced was blood. Receptors were obtained from a woman between 35 and 50 years old with Graves' ophthalmopathy. Each CDR3 is given with its conserved first and last residue. Fields, in order: V gene, J gene, clone size, D gene, CDR3 protein, CDR3 DNA. A D gene is named only where the DNA matches it firmly. Clone size is shown for a subset of rows, as once, few, many or a class of expanded clone.

TRBV28	TRBJ2-2	NA	TRBD1	CASSLWNRGQGELFF	TGTGCCAGCAGTTTATGGAACAGGGGGCAAGGGGAGCTGTTTTTT
TRBV20-1	TRBJ2-5	many	NA	CSASLWGGGQETQYF	TGCAGTGCTAGCCTGTGGGGCGGCGGGCAAGAGACCCAGTACTTC
TRBV5-1	TRBJ1-1	NA	NA	CASSWAAGSSFMNTEAFF	TGCGCCAGCAGCTGGGCGGCAGGGAGCTCATTCATGAACACTGAAGCTTTCTTT
TRBV5-1	TRBJ2-7	many	NA	CASSPRADGEQYF	TGCGCCAGCAGCCCCCGGGCCGATGGAGAGCAGTACTTC
TRBV12-3/TRBV12-4	TRBJ2-7	many	NA	CASSLGRVGYEQYF	TGTGCCAGCAGTTTAGGAAGGGTAGGCTACGAGCAGTACTTC
TRBV12-3/TRBV12-4	TRBJ2-5	NA	TRBD2	CASRPGGGEETQYF	TGTGCCAGCAGACCGGGAGGAGGAGAAGAGACCCAGTACTTC
TRBV6-1	TRBJ1-1	NA	TRBD1	CASSPTGGPEGAFF	TGTGCCAGCAGCCCTACAGGGGGCCCAGAAGGTGCTTTCTTT
TRBV12-3/TRBV12-4	TRBJ2-7	many	TRBD2	CASSLRGSGRLQTYEQYF	TGTGCCAGCAGTTTAAGGGGTAGCGGGAGGCTCCAGACCTACGAGCAGTACTTC
TRBV24-1	TRBJ1-1	many	TRBD1	CATSDPDRGTEAFF	TGTGCCACCAGTGACCCAGACAGGGGGACTGAAGCTTTCTTT
TRBV19	TRBJ1-5	few	NA	CASSTLDRSLSNQPQHF	TGTGCCAGTAGTACCCTCGACAGGAGCCTTAGCAATCAGCCCCAGCATTTT
TRBV12-3/TRBV12-4	TRBJ1-1	NA	NA	CASRPRGASQNTEAFF	TGTGCCAGCAGGCCCCGCGGGGCGTCCCAGAACACTGAAGCTTTCTTT
TRBV20-1	TRBJ2-7	many	NA	CSAETSYEQYF	TGCAGTGCTGAGACTAGCTACGAGCAGTACTTC
TRBV3-1	TRBJ1-2	many	NA	CASSQDHGGSGYTF	TGTGCCAGCAGCCAAGATCATGGAGGATCTGGCTACACCTTC
TRBV7-9	TRBJ2-7	many	NA	CASSLASTYEQYF	TGTGCCAGCAGCTTAGCCTCGACCTACGAGCAGTACTTC
TRBV24-1	TRBJ2-7	many	NA	CATSATESPYEQYF	TGTGCCACCAGTGCGACAGAGAGCCCCTACGAGCAGTACTTC
TRBV10-3	TRBJ2-5	NA	TRBD1	CAISTDREETQYF	TGTGCCATCAGCACGGACAGGGAAGAGACCCAGTACTTC
TRBV15	TRBJ2-5	NA	TRBD2	CATGSRTSGEQETQYF	TGTGCCACCGGCTCCAGGACTAGCGGGGAACAAGAGACCCAGTACTTC
TRBV7-2	TRBJ1-2	many	NA	CASSFAGLDYGYTF	TGTGCCAGCAGCTTCGCGGGATTGGACTATGGCTACACCTTC
TRBV28	TRBJ2-7	many	NA	CASRIGGRHEQYF	TGTGCCAGCAGGATCGGGGGGCGACACGAGCAGTACTTC
TRBV28	TRBJ1-1	many	NA	CASSDPGWAFF	TGTGCCAGCAGTGACCCAGGGTGGGCTTTCTTT
TRBV9	TRBJ1-2	few	TRBD1	CASSSHRGGGGYTF	TGTGCCAGCAGCTCTCACAGGGGAGGTGGTGGCTACACCTTC
TRBV28	TRBJ2-7	NA	TRBD2	CASSLTGTSDHEQYF	TGTGCCAGCAGTTTAACCGGGACTAGCGATCACGAGCAGTACTTC
TRBV5-1	TRBJ1-1	many	TRBD1	CASSAGQGMRTEAFF	TGCGCCAGCAGCGCAGGACAGGGGATGAGGACTGAAGCTTTCTTT
TRBV20-1	TRBJ2-5	NA	NA	CSAQRKGGETQYF	TGCAGTGCCCAAAGGAAGGGGGGGGAGACCCAGTACTTC
TRBV5-5	TRBJ2-5	many	NA	CASSPWRGAKTQYF	TGTGCCAGCAGCCCCTGGCGGGGTGCGAAGACCCAGTACTTC
TRBV28	TRBJ2-4	many	TRBD2	CASTSPPGGKAKNIQYF	TGTGCCAGCACCAGCCCCCCCGGGGGGAAAGCCAAAAACATTCAGTACTTC
TRBV3-1	TRBJ2-4	NA	TRBD1	CASSPPTGFPLSILNIQYF	TGTGCCAGCAGCCCCCCGACAGGGTTCCCTCTCTCTATCTTAAACATTCAGTACTTC
TRBV28	TRBJ1-3	many	NA	CASSPRRVSGNTIYF	TGTGCCAGCAGTCCGAGAAGGGTATCCGGAAACACCATATATTTT
TRBV12-5	TRBJ2-1	many	TRBD1	CASGLLQVGGLDYNEQFF	TGTGCTAGTGGTTTGCTTCAGGTAGGGGGCTTGGACTACAATGAGCAGTTCTTC
TRBV6-8	TRBJ1-2	NA	NA	CASSYHQESVLGKGYTF	TGTGCCAGCAGTTACCACCAGGAGTCGGTCCTGGGGAAGGGCTACACCTTC
TRBV7-3	TRBJ1-1	many	NA	CASSLRGSSEAFF	TGTGCCAGCAGCTTAAGGGGTAGCTCTGAAGCTTTCTTT
TRBV28	TRBJ2-7	many	NA	CASRPGHSYEQYF	TGTGCCAGCAGACCGGGACATAGCTACGAGCAGTACTTC
TRBV12-5	TRBJ2-7	many	NA	CASAIDQNEQYF	TGTGCTAGCGCCATAGATCAGAACGAGCAGTACTTC
TRBV5-1	TRBJ1-2	NA	NA	CASSLSPENGYTF	TGCGCCAGCAGCTTGTCTCCAGAGAATGGCTACACCTTC
TRBV30	TRBJ1-1	few	NA	CAWSSTNTEAFF	TGTGCCTGGAGTAGCACAAACACTGAAGCTTTCTTT
TRBV6-1	TRBJ2-7	many	NA	CASSEEAGGSYEQYF	TGTGCCAGCAGTGAAGAGGCAGGGGGGTCTTACGAGCAGTACTTC
TRBV12-5	TRBJ2-5	many	NA	CASGPSTGHPWETQYF	TGTGCTAGTGGTCCGTCGACGGGACACCCGTGGGAGACCCAGTACTTC